Each of the 30 T cell receptor beta chains below was sequenced from the same sample in a study of beta chain features in type 1 diabetes. No cognate antigen is known for these TCRs. Notes on the study in general: TCRB CDR3s were moderately but significantly shorter in Type 1 diabetes patients in all four CD4+ subsets.

Expressed TCRB transcripts were sequenced after all isolated RNA was converted to cDNA. This table comes from immunoSEQ multiplex PCR, and its TCRdb copy is limited to in-frame clones, with some not included. The sample includes under 400,000 clones, roughly 12% of them seen just once. The sample comprised naive CD4+ T cells from blood. Every receptor here comes from a woman between 18 and 30 years old with type 1 diabetes.

This clone was seen only a few times. This chain joins TRBV5-1 and TRBJ2-3, with TRBD2 matching 8 bases. V was pared by 4 bases and J by 4 bases, with 11 bases of the junction left unmatched. The CDR3 has 16 amino acids. Germline values: CDR1 SGHRS, CDR2 YFSETQ. CDR3 loop: CASSLRAGVAPDTQYF. CDR3 bases: TGCGCCAGCAGCCTCAGAGCGGGAGTGGCTCCAGATACGCAGTATTTT. The whole variable domain, remainder taken from reference TRBV5-1 and TRBJ2-3, is KAGVTQTPRYLIKTRGQQVTLSCSPISGHRSVSWYQQTPGQGLQFLFEYFSETQRNKGNFPGRFSGRQFSNSRSEMNVSTLELGDSALYLCASSLRAGVAPDTQYFGPGTRLTVL.

The chain recombines TRBV19 with TRBJ1-2, with 7 bases identical to TRBD1. Germline V gene data show CDR1 as LNHDA and CDR2 as SQIVND (reference sequence). This CDR3 has 16 residues. Trimming cost V 1 base and J 7 bases; bases outside gene matches: 12. The CDR3 sequence: CASSIVGTVFSLGYTF. The CDR3 DNA sequence: TGTGCCAGTAGTATAGTGGGGACAGTCTTTTCGCTTGGCTACACCTTC.

The chain has TRBV5-6 and TRBJ2-7; weak D call: TRBD2 (5 bases). The germline V gene has CDR1 SGHDT and CDR2 YYEEEE. V lost 4 bases and J 3 bases, leaving 14 bases between the germline ends. CDR3 length: 14 amino acids. The chain's CDR3 is CASSDLRAVYEQYF. The DNA of the CDR3 is TGTGCCAGCAGCGACTTACGAGCGGTCTACGAGCAGTACTTC.

A note on this clone: Other DNA sequences in this specimen translate into the identical CDR3. V and J are TRBV20-1 and TRBJ2-7, with D possibly being TRBD1 (6 bases). The CDR3 runs to 11 residues. The germline V and J ends were trimmed by 6 bases and 3 bases, with 9 bases remaining between them. Germline CDR1 and CDR2: DFQATT and SNEGSKA (reference sequence). CDR3 sequence reads: CSAKTGYEQYF. As DNA, the CDR3 is TGCAGTGCAAAGACAGGCTACGAGCAGTACTTC.

This clone has a handful of counts. This chain connects TRBV4-3 to TRBJ1-1, with D unresolved. CDR3 length: 15 residues. Trimming removed 4 bases from V and 3 bases from J, with 15 bases in between. Per germline, CDR1 LGHNA and CDR2 YSLEER. CDR3 DNA: TGCGCCAGCAGCCCTACTTTAGTGGACTACACTGAAGCTTTCTTT. This translates into CASSPTLVDYTEAFF.

A few counts support this clone. The chain recombines TRBV7-6 with TRBJ2-5; TRBD1 matches 8 bases. In germline, CDR1 is SGHVS, CDR2 FNYEAQ. The CDR3 loop spans 13 amino acids. V was pared by 2 bases and J by 7 bases, with 3 bases of the junction left unmatched. The chain's CDR3 is CASSLQGAGTQYF. The CDR3 nucleotides are TGTGCCAGCAGCTTACAGGGGGCCGGGACCCAGTACTTC.

The V gene is TRBV6-5, the J gene TRBJ2-1; D ambiguous. The CDR3 is made up of 12 amino acids. V was clipped by 6 bases and J by 0 bases, with 3 bases between them. CDR1 and CDR2 (germline): MNHEY, SVGAGI. The CDR3 DNA is TGTGCCAGCAGCCGCTCCTACAATGAGCAGTTCTTC. Translating gives CASSRSYNEQFF.

The genes are TRBV29-1 and TRBJ1-5; TRBD1 might be the D (6 bases). This CDR3 has 15 residues. Germline CDR1 reads SQVTM; CDR2 reads ANQGSEA. The ends were cut back, 2 bases at V and 6 bases at J, with 17 bases in the middle. CDR3 coding DNA: TGCAGCGTTGAAAGGGGGATGGGATATGTTCAGCCCCAGCATTTT. As protein: CSVERGMGYVQPQHF.

This sequence joins TRBV25-1 and TRBJ2-5; no clear D gene. This CDR3 has 14 amino acids. The germline V gene has CDR1 MGHDK and CDR2 SYGVNS. The V and J ends lost 7 bases and 1 base respectively, with 13 bases between them. DNA for the CDR3: TGTGCCAGCAAACCGGAGTGGTCCCAAGAGACCCAGTACTTC. Amino acids: CASKPEWSQETQYF.

This clone was recorded a few times. J is TRBJ2-7 and V is TRBV5-4; 9 nucleotides agree with TRBD1. Germline loops: CDR1 SGHNT, CDR2 YYREEE (reference sequence). V lost 5 bases and J lost 4; bases outside the gene matches: 7. The CDR3 is made up of 14 amino acids. CDR3 sequence (DNA): TGTGCCAGCAGTCGGACAGGGGATAAGTACGAGCAGTACTTC. Protein sequence: CASSRTGDKYEQYF.

This chain joins TRBV4-2 and TRBJ2-3; TRBD2 might be the D (6 bases). Germline V gene data show CDR1 as LGHNA and CDR2 as YNFKEQ. The V end lost 0 bases, the J end lost 1 base, and 14 bases lay between the germline ends. The CDR3 spans 17 residues. CDR3 sequence: CASSQDLAGSGTDTQYF. CDR3 nucleotides: TGTGCCAGCAGCCAAGATTTGGCGGGAAGTGGCACAGATACGCAGTATTTT.

The chain couples TRBV28 to TRBJ2-1, with D tentatively TRBD2 (6 bases). Germline-derived CDR1 and CDR2 are MDHEN and SYDVKM. V lost 10 bases and J lost 3, with 22 bases in between. This CDR3 is 16 amino acids long. The CDR3 here is CAIRLGGAVGYNEQFF. For the CDR3, the DNA is TGTGCCATCCGACTCGGGGGAGCGGTTGGCTACAATGAGCAGTTCTTC.

This clone turned up a few times. The J gene is TRBJ2-7, the V gene TRBV18; 7 positions agree with TRBD2. Looked up from germline, CDR1 is KGHSH and CDR2 is LQKENI. Losses at the gene ends were 6 bases for V and 1 base for J; bases not matched to a gene: 15. The CDR3 is made up of 17 amino acids. The CDR3 coding sequence is TGTGCCAGCTCCCCGCGGGGGATCCCGATGGGATCCTACGAGCAGTACTTC. Protein product: CASSPRGIPMGSYEQYF. Complete variable domain (other parts from reference TRBV18 and TRBJ2-7): NAGVMQNPRHLVRRRGQEARLRCSPMKGHSHVYWYRQLPEEGLKFMVYLQKENIIDESGMPKERFSAEFPKEGPSILRIQQVVRGDSAAYFCASSPRGIPMGSYEQYFGPGTRLTVT.

This clone was detected only a few times. The chain is built from TRBV5-1 and TRBJ2-5; 7 bases map to TRBD1. V trimming: 4 bases; J trimming: 3 bases; junction bases outside the gene matches: 6. CDR1 is SGHRS, CDR2 YFSETQ, per germline. This CDR3 comprises 14 residues. The CDR3 DNA is TGCGCCAGCAGCACCGGGACAGCGAAAGAGACCCAGTACTTC. Its protein product is CASSTGTAKETQYF.

This clone was seen more than once but under ten times. The CDR3 sequence: CAISESGNIQYF. The CDR3, as DNA: TGTGCCATCAGTGAGTCCGGGAACATTCAGTACTTC. V and J are TRBV10-3 and TRBJ2-4; D is uncertain. V shed 0 bases and J shed 7 bases, with 4 bases lying between them. The CDR3 is 12 amino acids. Germline V gene data show CDR1 as ENHRY and CDR2 as SYGVKD.

This clone was seen more than once but under ten times. V is TRBV18 and J is TRBJ2-6; maybe TRBD2 (6 bases). From germline, CDR1 is KGHSH and CDR2 LQKENI. The CDR3 loop spans 16 amino acids. The ends were cut back, 1 base at V and 0 bases at J, with 7 bases in the middle. As DNA, the CDR3 is TGTGCCAGCTCACCACTCGGGGGCTCTGGGGCCAACGTCCTGACTTTC. Translating gives CASSPLGGSGANVLTF.

This chain connects TRBV28 to TRBJ2-2, with D perhaps TRBD1 (6 bases). This CDR3 spans 16 amino acids. V dropped 5 bases and J dropped 1 base, with 14 bases sitting between them. Germline CDR1 MDHEN, CDR2 SYDVKM. CDR3 sequence (DNA): TGTGCCAGCAGTCCCGCGGACAGCCTGAACACCGGGGAGCTGTTTTTT. Protein sequence: CASSPADSLNTGELFF.

The genes are TRBV19 and TRBJ2-5, with 7 bases that match TRBD2. The CDR3 length is 13 residues. In germline, CDR1 is LNHDA, CDR2 SQIVND (reference sequence). Unmatched junction bases numbered 6, after V lost 4 bases and J lost 7 bases. The CDR3: CASSNSREGTQYF. The CDR3 coding sequence is TGTGCCAGTAGTAATAGCAGGGAGGGGACCCAGTACTTC.

This chain connects TRBV28 to TRBJ2-2, with D possibly TRBD2 on 6 matching bases. Germline values: CDR1 MDHEN, CDR2 SYDVKM. CDR3 length: 15 amino acids. Trimming stripped 5 bases from V and 7 bases from J, with 17 bases between. For the CDR3, the DNA is TGTGCCAGCAGTCCCCAGGGACTCCAACTCGGGGAGCTGTTTTTT. It translates to CASSPQGLQLGELFF.

The gene calls are TRBV7-3 and TRBJ2-3, with D perhaps TRBD2 (6 bases). V lost 0 bases and J lost 4, with 11 bases in between. The CDR3 consists of 15 residues. Germline lookup yields CDR1 SGHTA and CDR2 FQGTGA. The CDR3 DNA sequence: TGTGCCAGCAGCTTAACGTTGGGGGGTTCAGATACGCAGTATTTT. This gives the protein CASSLTLGGSDTQYF. Full variable domain (missing parts from reference TRBV7-3 and TRBJ2-3): GAGVSQTPSNKVTEKGKYVELRCDPISGHTALYWYRQSLGQGPEFLIYFQGTGAADDSGLPNDRFFAVRPEGSVSTLKIQRTERGDSAVYLCASSLTLGGSDTQYFGPGTRLTVL.

This clone was seen a handful of times. V is TRBV19 and J is TRBJ2-3; D might be TRBD2 (6 bases). The CDR3 consists of 12 residues. The ends were cut back, 0 bases at V and 9 bases at J, with 7 bases in the middle. Germline-derived CDR1 and CDR2 are LNHDA and SQIVND (reference sequence). The CDR3 loop is CASSIEAGTQYF. CDR3 coding DNA: TGTGCCAGTAGTATAGAGGCGGGGACGCAGTATTTT. The full variable domain, rest sourced from reference TRBV19 and TRBJ2-3, is DGGITQSPKYLFRKEGQNVTLSCEQNLNHDAMYWYRQDPGQGLRLIYYSQIVNDFQKGDIAEGYSVSREKKESFPLTVTSAQKNPTAFYLCASSIEAGTQYFGPGTRLTVL.

The chain couples TRBV28 to TRBJ2-6; D remains ambiguous. CDR1 is MDHEN and CDR2 is SYDVKM in the germline V gene. The CDR3 sequence is 16 residues long. V was shortened by 3 bases and J by 4 bases, with 13 bases between the two germline ends. The CDR3 DNA sequence: TGTGCCAGCAGTTTCCACATCGTTCCGGGGGCCAACGTCCTGACTTTC. This gives the protein CASSFHIVPGANVLTF.

The rearrangement uses TRBV19 and TRBJ2-1; weak D call: TRBD2 (6 bases). V gave up 7 bases and J gave up 2 bases, with 12 bases separating them. Germline V gene sequence: CDR1 LNHDA, CDR2 SQIVND (reference sequence). This CDR3 region has 14 residues. CDR3 DNA sequence: TGTGCCAGTATCGGCGGGATCGCCTACAATGAGCAGTTCTTC. This gives the protein CASIGGIAYNEQFF. The variable domain in full, completed from reference TRBV19 and TRBJ2-1, reads DGGITQSPKYLFRKEGQNVTLSCEQNLNHDAMYWYRQDPGQGLRLIYYSQIVNDFQKGDIAEGYSVSREKKESFPLTVTSAQKNPTAFYLCASIGGIAYNEQFFGPGTRLTVL.

The chain combines TRBV20-1 with TRBJ2-7; the D is unclear. In germline, CDR1 is DFQATT, CDR2 SNEGSKA (reference sequence). This CDR3 region has 11 residues. Trimming shortened V by 6 bases and J by 2 bases, and 8 bases separated the two germline ends. The CDR3 DNA reads as TGCAGTGCGGCCCGAACCTACGAGCAGTACTTC. It yields the protein CSAARTYEQYF.

V is TRBV21-1 and J is TRBJ2-4; TRBD2 reflects the table's D call only, with no check against the DNA. TRBV21-1 is a documented pseudogene. The CDR3 length is 15 residues. CDR3 loop: CASSKVGGPKNIQYF. The CDR3 region has the DNA TGTGCCAGCAGCAAAGTGGGGGGACCCAAAAACATTCAGTACTTC.

This clone has more than one count but fewer than ten. This chain links TRBV18 with TRBJ2-7; 9 bases align to TRBD2. Unmatched junction bases numbered 5, after V lost 0 bases and J lost 5 bases. In germline, CDR1 is KGHSH, CDR2 LQKENI. This CDR3 comprises 15 residues. DNA of the CDR3: TGTGCCAGCTCACCACCTAGCGGGAGTTCCCACGAGCAGTACTTC. It codes for CASSPPSGSSHEQYF.

This clone occurred a few times. The V and J genes are TRBV5-6 and TRBJ2-1, with D possibly matching TRBD2 (5 bases). V lost 2 bases and J 7 bases, leaving 19 bases between the germline ends. This CDR3 contains 16 residues. Germline values: CDR1 SGHDT, CDR2 YYEEEE. The CDR3 DNA sequence: TGTGCCAGCAGCTTCACGTGGCGAGGACGAGGGAATGAGCAGTTCTTC. Translated: CASSFTWRGRGNEQFF.

V gene TRBV4-3 combines with J gene TRBJ2-6, with D maybe TRBD1 (7 bases). V was shortened by 1 base and J by 0 bases, with 13 bases between the two germline ends. The CDR3 loop spans 18 amino acids. The germline gives CDR1 LGHNA, CDR2 YSLEER. The CDR3 DNA reads TGCGCCAGCAGCCAAGGGGCGGGACAGATCTCTGGGGCCAACGTCCTGACTTTC. Translation gives CASSQGAGQISGANVLTF.

The chain recombines TRBV2 with TRBJ2-5; 14 bases are shared with TRBD2. The J segment lost 4 bases and the V segment lost 6 bases, leaving 7 bases of the junction unmatched. CDR1 is SNHLY and CDR2 is FYNNEI in the germline V gene. There are 16 residues in the CDR3. The CDR3 DNA reads as TGTGCCAGCAGACCCCCCGGGACTAGCGGGGGAGAGACCCAGTACTTC. Its translation is CASRPPGTSGGETQYF.

The rearrangement joins TRBV7-2 to TRBJ2-1; maybe TRBD2 (7 bases). Trimming removed 2 bases at V and 0 bases at J, with 14 bases between. CDR3 length equals 17 residues. From germline, CDR1 is SGHTA and CDR2 FQGNSA. The CDR3 is CASSLRGARGSYNEQFF. The CDR3 region has the DNA TGTGCCAGCAGCTTACGGGGGGCCAGGGGCTCCTACAATGAGCAGTTCTTC.